The 24 T cell receptor beta chains in this list originate from one sample, sequenced in a study of T-cell memory formation after mild COVID-19. TCRdb reprocessed the 5' RACE reads via MiXCR and lists one record per CDR3 protein. The sample includes a few hundred thousand distinct CDR3 sequences, 15% to 20% of them seen just once. What was sequenced was PBMCs or a T cell subset sorted from them (not recorded which). These receptors were obtained from a man aged 18 to 29 who had mild COVID-19 (a few samples of this study predate the infection). Cell type and time point are not known.

V usage is TRBV12-3 or TRBV12-4 and J usage is TRBJ2-2; weak D call: TRBD1 (6 bases). V lost 8 bases to trimming and J lost 4 bases, with 14 bases between them. The CDR3 extends over 14 amino acids. The DNA of the CDR3 is TGTGCCAGCGCACTCGGACAGCTCACCGGGGAGCTGTTTTTT. The encoded protein is CASALGQLTGELFF.

There are a few counts of this clonotype. This chain joins TRBV11-2 and TRBJ2-6; D gene ambiguous. Germline V CDR1 and CDR2: SGHAT, FQNNGV. V was cut by 6 bases and J by 3 bases, with 18 bases left in between. This CDR3 is 17 amino acids long. CDR3 protein: CASRTIRAKGGANVLTF. DNA of the CDR3: TGTGCCAGCAGGACGATTCGGGCCAAAGGTGGGGCCAACGTCCTGACTTTC.

This clonotype has just a few counts. V is TRBV6-6 and J is TRBJ2-2; weak D call: TRBD2 (5 bases). V was pared by 0 bases and J by 6 bases, with 14 bases between. Germline V CDR1 and CDR2: MNHNY, SVGAGI (reference sequence). The CDR3 extends over 16 amino acids. The CDR3 region has the DNA TGTGCCAGCAGTTACTCCGCCGACTTGAGGGCCGGGGAGCTGTTTTTT. Translated: CASSYSADLRAGELFF.

This chain joins TRBV27 and TRBJ2-1, with 7 nucleotides matching TRBD2. The CDR3 has 18 residues. Germline V CDR1 and CDR2: MNHEY, SMNVEV (reference sequence). Trimming removed 0 bases from V and 4 bases from J; junction bases left unmatched: 12. The CDR3 protein is CASSLSVPSGYLYNEQFF. The CDR3 bases are TGTGCCAGCAGTTTATCGGTGCCTAGCGGATATCTATACAATGAGCAGTTCTTC.

The chain couples TRBV27 to TRBJ1-2; no definite D call. The CDR3 totals 14 residues. The ends were cut back, 5 bases at V and 4 bases at J, with 14 bases in the middle. CDR1 is MNHEY and CDR2 is SMNVEV in the germline V gene (reference sequence). CDR3 DNA: TGTGCCAGCAGTGGCGCGGGCCGCTTCTATGGCTACACCTTC. Residues: CASSGAGRFYGYTF.

This clonotype has at least ten counts. A much larger clone lies a single base off, so this may be a read error. This sequence joins TRBV6-2 or TRBV6-3 and TRBJ2-2; D is ambiguous. V was shortened by 0 bases and J by 1 base, with 0 bases between the two germline ends. The CDR3 covers 13 residues. Germline CDR1 reads MNHEY; CDR2 reads SVGEGT. The CDR3 DNA reads TGTGCCAGCAGTTACTCGAACACCGGGGAGCTGTTTTTT. It encodes CASSYSNTGELFF.

The rearrangement uses TRBV7-9 and TRBJ1-1; D gene ambiguous. The CDR3 is 14 residues long. V was cut by 3 bases and J by 7 bases, with 15 bases left in between. The germline CDR1 and CDR2 sequences are SEHNR and FQNEAQ (reference sequence). The CDR3 sequence is CASSFNPGMGEAFF. The CDR3 DNA is TGTGCCAGCAGCTTTAACCCGGGGATGGGTGAAGCTTTCTTT.

This clonotype was recorded a few times. The V gene is TRBV29-1, the J gene TRBJ2-3; 8 bases fit TRBD1. The V gene's germline CDR1 is SQVTM and CDR2 ANQGSEA. The CDR3 consists of 15 residues. Trimming removed 7 bases from V and 7 bases from J; junction bases left unmatched: 16. CDR3 DNA sequence: TGCAGCGCTCGAACCGGGACAGGCCTCGCTTATACGCAGTATTTT. Protein: CSARTGTGLAYTQYF.

This clonotype has just a few counts. The chain combines TRBV20-1 with TRBJ1-4; 7 bases agree with TRBD1. Germline loops: CDR1 DFQATT, CDR2 SNEGSKA (reference sequence). V dropped 5 bases and J dropped 0; count of bases not matched to a gene: 6. The CDR3 runs to 15 residues. The CDR3 protein is CSAWDSDATNEKLFF. The CDR3 DNA reads TGCAGTGCTTGGGACAGCGATGCAACTAATGAAAAACTGTTTTTT.

This clonotype has only one observation. The chain carries TRBV6-6 and TRBJ1-2; D might be TRBD1 (5 bases). Trimming took off 2 bases at V and 0 bases at J, with 7 bases between the two ends. The CDR3 runs to 14 residues. From germline, CDR1 is MNHNY and CDR2 SVGAGI (reference sequence). The CDR3 here is CASSYGTTNYGYTF. In nucleotides, the CDR3 is TGTGCCAGCAGTTACGGGACTACTAACTATGGCTACACCTTC.

The rearrangement uses TRBV28 and TRBJ2-3; 9 nucleotides match TRBD1. After removal of 6 bases from V and 4 bases from J, the junction contained 5 bases not matched to a gene. CDR1 and CDR2 (germline): MDHEN, SYDVKM. The CDR3 loop spans 14 amino acids. The CDR3 DNA follows: TGTGCCAGCAGACCTGGGACAGGGTCAGATACGCAGTATTTT. This translates into CASRPGTGSDTQYF. The full variable domain, with the rest looked up from reference TRBV28 and TRBJ2-3, is DVKVTQSSRYLVKRTGEKVFLECVQDMDHENMFWYRQDPGLGLRLIYFSYDVKMKEKGDIPEGYSVSREKKERFSLILESASTNQTSMYLCASRPGTGSDTQYFGPGTRLTVL.

There are a few counts of this clonotype. The chain employs TRBV12-3 or TRBV12-4 and TRBJ2-7; 7 bases map to TRBD1. The trim removed 6 bases at V and 5 bases at J, leaving 7 bases unmatched. CDR3 length: 13 amino acids. In DNA form, the CDR3 reads TGTGCCAGCAGCTCACAGGGGATGGACGAGCAGTACTTC. Amino acid sequence: CASSSQGMDEQYF.

The J gene is TRBJ2-6, the V gene TRBV7-9; TRBD1 is a possible D gene (6 bases). From germline, CDR1 is SEHNR and CDR2 FQNEAQ (reference sequence). The V end lost 5 bases, the J end lost 0 bases, and 14 bases lay between the germline ends. This CDR3 contains 17 residues. This chain's CDR3 is CASSGDKGYSGANVLTF. CDR3 DNA: TGTGCCAGCAGCGGGGACAAAGGGTACTCTGGGGCCAACGTCCTGACTTTC.

This clonotype was picked up a small number of times. The genes are TRBV7-9 and TRBJ1-6; 7 bases line up with TRBD1. The ends lost 1 base at V and 8 bases at J; junction bases unmatched: 5. CDR1 and CDR2 from the germline V gene are SEHNR and FQNEAQ (reference sequence). The CDR3 runs 15 residues. CDR3 sequence: CASSLGRQGHSPLHF. The CDR3 DNA sequence: TGTGCCAGCAGCTTAGGGAGACAGGGCCATTCACCCCTCCACTTT.

This chain joins TRBV12-3 or TRBV12-4 and TRBJ2-7, with unresolved D. The length of the CDR3 is 14 residues. Trimming left V 8 bases short and J 3 bases short, with 17 bases between. In DNA form, the CDR3 reads TGTGCCAGCTATATCCCGATCCCCTACTACGAGCAGTACGTC. Residues: CASYIPIPYYEQYV.

This clonotype was seen a few times. This sequence joins TRBV2 and TRBJ1-2; no clear D gene. The V and J ends lost 1 base and 4 bases respectively, with 4 bases between them. Germline loops: CDR1 SNHLY, CDR2 FYNNEI. This CDR3 has 12 residues. The CDR3 spells CASSEGSYGYTF. The DNA for the CDR3 is TGTGCCAGCAGTGAAGGTTCCTATGGCTACACCTTC.

This clonotype has a handful of counts. This chain uses TRBV5-1 with TRBJ1-1, with TRBD1 matching 7 bases. Germline lookup yields CDR1 SGHRS and CDR2 YFSETQ. V trimming: 2 bases; J trimming: 6 bases; junction bases outside the gene matches: 10. CDR3 length: 15 residues. CDR3 DNA sequence: TGCGCCAGCAGCTTCTTGACCGGAACAGGGGCTGAAGCTTTCTTT. It encodes CASSFLTGTGAEAFF.

This clonotype was counted ten times or more. The rearrangement joins TRBV7-8 to TRBJ1-1; D not certain. The CDR3 loop spans 13 amino acids. Germline assignment: CDR1 SGHVS and CDR2 FQNEAQ. V was pared by 5 bases and J by 1 base, with 8 bases between. The CDR3 region has the DNA TGTGCCAGCAGCAGTTCGAGGAACACTGAAGCTTTCTTT. Amino acids: CASSSSRNTEAFF.

This chain connects TRBV6-2 or TRBV6-3 to TRBJ2-7; TRBD1 aligns across 8 bases. The CDR3 is made up of 14 amino acids. Trimming at V came to 5 bases and at J to 6 bases, leaving 9 bases not matched to a gene. Per the germline V gene, CDR1 is MNHEY and CDR2 is SVGEGT. The DNA of the CDR3 is TGTGCCAGCAGTAATCCGGACAGGGCTCGCGAGCAGTACTTC. Its protein is CASSNPDRAREQYF.

This clonotype was counted only a few times. This chain links TRBV5-1 with TRBJ2-3, with 9 positions matching TRBD2. The V gene end was trimmed by 4 bases and the J gene end by 2 bases; junction bases not matched to a gene: 5. Germline V gene sequence: CDR1 SGHRS, CDR2 YFSETQ. This CDR3 comprises 15 residues. The CDR3 region has the DNA TGCGCCAGCAGCCAGCGGGGGGTTTCCACAGATACGCAGTATTTT. It specifies CASSQRGVSTDTQYF.

This clonotype was counted between two and nine times. V gene TRBV5-5 combines with J gene TRBJ2-1; possible D gene TRBD1, 7 bases. In germline, CDR1 is SGHKS, CDR2 YYEKEE (reference sequence). The CDR3 has 13 residues. V was pared by 8 bases and J by 8 bases, with 17 bases between. The CDR3 region is CASCGTAVDEQFF. The CDR3 DNA reads TGTGCCAGTTGCGGGACAGCCGTCGATGAGCAGTTCTTC.

This clonotype was seen a few times. The rearrangement uses TRBV6-5 and TRBJ1-5; D unresolved. CDR3 length equals 15 residues. Trimming took 6 bases from V and 0 from J, leaving 12 bases between them. Germline V CDR1 and CDR2: MNHEY, SVGAGI. CDR3 in amino acids: CASSRRRNSNQPQHF. DNA of the CDR3: TGTGCCAGCAGCCGTCGACGAAATAGCAATCAGCCCCAGCATTTT.

The chain carries TRBV28 and TRBJ2-7, with D maybe TRBD1 (5 bases). CDR3 length: 15 amino acids. Looked up from germline, CDR1 is MDHEN and CDR2 is SYDVKM. V lost 2 bases and J 1 base, leaving 12 bases between the germline ends. The chain's CDR3 is CASSLGQGWSYEQYV. CDR3 bases: TGTGCCAGCAGTTTAGGTCAGGGTTGGTCCTACGAGCAGTACGTC.

The table lists this clonotype with a few counts. This chain joins TRBV5-4 and TRBJ2-2; D may match TRBD1 or TRBD2 (5 bases each). The length of the CDR3 is 12 residues. Germline V gene lookup returns CDR1 SGHNT and CDR2 YYREEE (reference sequence). Trimming shortened V by 9 bases and J by 6 bases, and 12 bases separated the two germline ends. CDR3 sequence (DNA): TGTGCCATCGGGACGGCGTCCGGGGAGCTGTTTTTT. This translates into CAIGTASGELFF.